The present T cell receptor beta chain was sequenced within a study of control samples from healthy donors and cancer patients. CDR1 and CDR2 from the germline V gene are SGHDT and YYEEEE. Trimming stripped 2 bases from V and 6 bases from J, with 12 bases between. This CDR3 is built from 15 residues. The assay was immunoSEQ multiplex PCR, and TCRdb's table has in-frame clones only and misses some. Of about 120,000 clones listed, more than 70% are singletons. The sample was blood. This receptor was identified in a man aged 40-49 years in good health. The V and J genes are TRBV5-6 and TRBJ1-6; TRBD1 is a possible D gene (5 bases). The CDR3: CASSFGTQVNSPLHF. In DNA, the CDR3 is TGTGCCAGCAGCTTCGGTACACAGGTTAATTCACCCCTCCACTTT.